This T cell receptor (beta chain) was captured in a study of blood T cell repertoires in COVID-19. About the study: Material from acute and convalescent COVID-19 was sourced from the United States, Italy and Spain. Sources were T cells, B-cell-depleted T cells, or PBMCs; the material itself was cDNA or gDNA.

This clone has only a few counts. Original data processing: Using reference gene primer amplification, nucleated cell counts were estimated. Sequenced by immunoSEQ multiplex PCR; TCRdb stores in-frame clones only, minus some. Clone size and the V and J calls come from that table; the DNA yielded D and trimming. This table holds 130,000 to 150,000 clones, roughly 90% found once. J was trimmed by 6 bases and V by 1 base; bases with no gene match: 10. The CDR3 consists of 18 residues. Germline CDR1 is SGHTA and CDR2 is FQGNSA. The chain employs TRBV7-2 and TRBJ2-3; 13 bases align to TRBD2. The clonotype was recovered from a human donor in a cohort sampled during active COVID-19. Sequenced material: peripheral blood. The CDR3 sequence is CASSLGLAGGRFTDTQYF. CDR3 nucleotides: TGTGCCAGCAGCTTAGGACTAGCGGGGGGAAGGTTCACGGATACGCAGTATTTT.